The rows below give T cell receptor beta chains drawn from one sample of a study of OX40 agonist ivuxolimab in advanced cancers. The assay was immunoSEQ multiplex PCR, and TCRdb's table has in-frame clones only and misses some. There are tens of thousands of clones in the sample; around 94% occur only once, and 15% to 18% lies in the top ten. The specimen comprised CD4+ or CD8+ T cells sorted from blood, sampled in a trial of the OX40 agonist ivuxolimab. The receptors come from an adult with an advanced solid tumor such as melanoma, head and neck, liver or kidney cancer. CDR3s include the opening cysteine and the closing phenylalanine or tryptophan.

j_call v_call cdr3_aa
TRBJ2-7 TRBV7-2 CASSSPAHEQYF
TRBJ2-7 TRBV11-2 CASSAGGYEQYF
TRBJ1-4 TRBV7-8 CASSPTRFNEKLFF
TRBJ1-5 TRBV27 CASSLSSSNQPQHF
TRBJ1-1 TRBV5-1 CASSLGGLNTEAFF
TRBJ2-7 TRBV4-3 CASSQDTGINEQYF
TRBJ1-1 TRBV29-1 CSVSNTEAFF
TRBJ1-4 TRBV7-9 CASSFSGANEKLFF
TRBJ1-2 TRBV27 CASSPQGNYGYTF
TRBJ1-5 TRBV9 CASSVGTGVNQPQHF
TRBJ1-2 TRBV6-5 CASSYGAPNYGYTF
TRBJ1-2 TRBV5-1 CASSLGFDYGYTF
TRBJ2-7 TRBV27 CASSFQKLSSYEQYF
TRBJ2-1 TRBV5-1 CASSLMLTPLNYNEQFF
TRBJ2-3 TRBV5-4 CASTPSGASTDTQYF